This T cell receptor beta chain was obtained from a study of Ad26.COV2.S vaccination and SARS-CoV-2 variants. Treatment meaning: 19 received Ad26.COV2.S at low or high dose, single or two shots; several received placebo; per-sample allocation not given. All samples were drawn on day 63, counting from the first vaccine or placebo injection. At a Boston site, the person donating was an adult of 18-55 years. The data were produced by immunoSEQ multiplex PCR, yet TCRdb's version contains in-frame clones alone and is incomplete. The sample has fewer than 400,000 clones; 70% to 90% are singletons. Notes on the study in general: After vaccination, substantial breadth of spike-specific CD8+ and CD4+ responses was reported.

Regarding this clone: The antigen is unknown.

Material: peripheral blood, obtained in a trial of Ad26.COV2.S vaccine versus placebo. This TCR came from a person between 18 and 65 years old who received the Ad26.COV2.S COVID-19 vaccine or a placebo.

CDR3 in amino acids: CASSIPKRGGSDTQYF. The CDR3 coding sequence is TGTGCCAGTAGTATCCCCAAGCGGGGGGGCTCAGATACGCAGTATTTT. J is TRBJ2-3 and V is TRBV19; 10 bases line up with TRBD2. Unmatched junction bases numbered 7, after V lost 3 bases and J lost 4 bases. The CDR3 spans 16 residues. CDR1 is LNHDA and CDR2 is SQIVND in the germline V gene (reference sequence).